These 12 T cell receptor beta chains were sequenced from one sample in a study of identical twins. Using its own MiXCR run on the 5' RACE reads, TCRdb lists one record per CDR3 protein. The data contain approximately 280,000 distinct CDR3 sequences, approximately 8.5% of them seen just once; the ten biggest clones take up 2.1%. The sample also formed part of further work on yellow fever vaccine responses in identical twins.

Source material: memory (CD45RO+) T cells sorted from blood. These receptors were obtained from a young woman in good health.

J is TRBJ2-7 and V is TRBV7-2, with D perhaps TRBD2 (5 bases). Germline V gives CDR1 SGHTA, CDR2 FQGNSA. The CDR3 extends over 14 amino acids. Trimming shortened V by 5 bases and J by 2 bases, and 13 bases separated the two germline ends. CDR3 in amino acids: CASSQRSGTYEQYF. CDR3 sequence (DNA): TGTGCCAGCAGCCAACGTTCGGGAACCTACGAGCAGTACTTC.

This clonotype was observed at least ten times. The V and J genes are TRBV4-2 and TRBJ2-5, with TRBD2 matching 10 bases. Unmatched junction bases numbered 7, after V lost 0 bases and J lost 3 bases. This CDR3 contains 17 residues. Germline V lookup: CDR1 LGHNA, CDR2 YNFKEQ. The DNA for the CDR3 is TGTGCCAGCAGCCAAGATCTAGGGCTAGCGGGAGAAGAGACCCAGTACTTC. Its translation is CASSQDLGLAGEETQYF.

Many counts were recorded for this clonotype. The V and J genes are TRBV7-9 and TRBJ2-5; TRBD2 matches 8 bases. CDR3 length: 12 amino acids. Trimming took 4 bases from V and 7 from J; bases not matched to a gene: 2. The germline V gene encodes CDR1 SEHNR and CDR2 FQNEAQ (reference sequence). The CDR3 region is CASSSSGGTQYF. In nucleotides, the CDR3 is TGTGCCAGCAGCTCCAGCGGGGGGACCCAGTACTTC.

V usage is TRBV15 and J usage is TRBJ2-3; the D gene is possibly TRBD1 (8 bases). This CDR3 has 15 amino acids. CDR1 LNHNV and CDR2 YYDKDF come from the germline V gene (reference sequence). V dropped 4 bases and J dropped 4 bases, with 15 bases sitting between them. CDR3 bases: TGTGCCACCAGCAACAAACAGGGGGGGGCAGATACGCAGTATTTT. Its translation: CATSNKQGGADTQYF.

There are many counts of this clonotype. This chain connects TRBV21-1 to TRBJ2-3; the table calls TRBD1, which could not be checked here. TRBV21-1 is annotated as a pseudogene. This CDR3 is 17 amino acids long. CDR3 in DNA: TGTGCCAGCAGCAAGAAGGTCGGGACAGGGGGCACAGATACGCAGTATTTT. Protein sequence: CASSKKVGTGGTDTQYF.

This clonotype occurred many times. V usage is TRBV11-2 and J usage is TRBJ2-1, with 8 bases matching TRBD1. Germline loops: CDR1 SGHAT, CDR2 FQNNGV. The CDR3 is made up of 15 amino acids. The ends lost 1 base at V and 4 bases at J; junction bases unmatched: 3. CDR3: CASSLGQGMYNEQFF. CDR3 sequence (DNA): TGTGCCAGCAGCTTAGGACAGGGGATGTACAATGAGCAGTTCTTC.

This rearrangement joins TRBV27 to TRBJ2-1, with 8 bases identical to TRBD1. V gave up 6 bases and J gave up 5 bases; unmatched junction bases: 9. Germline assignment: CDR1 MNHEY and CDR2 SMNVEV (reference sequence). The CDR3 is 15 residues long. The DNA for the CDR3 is TGTGCCAGCAGCCAGGACAGGGAATGGGACAATGAGCAGTTCTTC. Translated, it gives CASSQDREWDNEQFF.

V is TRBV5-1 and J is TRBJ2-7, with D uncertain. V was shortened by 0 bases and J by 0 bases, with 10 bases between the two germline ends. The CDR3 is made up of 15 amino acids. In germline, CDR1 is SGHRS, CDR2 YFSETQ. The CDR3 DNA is TGCGCCAGCAGCTTGGCACAGCCGAGCTCCTACGAGCAGTACTTC. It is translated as CASSLAQPSSYEQYF.

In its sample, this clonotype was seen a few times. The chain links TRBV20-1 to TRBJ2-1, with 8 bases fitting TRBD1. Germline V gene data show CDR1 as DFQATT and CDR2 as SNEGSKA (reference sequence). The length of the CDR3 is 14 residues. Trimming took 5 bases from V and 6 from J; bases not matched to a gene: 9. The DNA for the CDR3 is TGCAGTGCTGACACAGGGGGGATTTCCAATGAGCAGTTCTTC. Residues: CSADTGGISNEQFF.

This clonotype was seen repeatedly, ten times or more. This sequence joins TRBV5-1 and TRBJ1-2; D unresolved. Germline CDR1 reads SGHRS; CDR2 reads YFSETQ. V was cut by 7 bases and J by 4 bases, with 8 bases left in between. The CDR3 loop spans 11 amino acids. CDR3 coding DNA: TGCGCCAGCGGAAGTGTCTATGGCTACACCTTC. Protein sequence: CASGSVYGYTF.

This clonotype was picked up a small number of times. The CDR3 nucleotides read TGTGCCAGCAGCCCCCGGACAGGGGTGAGGGAGCAGTACTTC. This encodes CASSPRTGVREQYF. The V and J genes are TRBV3-1 and TRBJ2-7; 9 nucleotides line up with TRBD1. Germline V gene data show CDR1 as LGHDT and CDR2 as YNNKEL (reference sequence). V was clipped by 4 bases and J by 7 bases; unmatched bases: 8. The CDR3 contains 14 residues.

The CDR3 here is CASTEKGLAGGRGELFF. DNA of the CDR3: TGTGCCAGCACCGAAAAGGGGCTAGCGGGGGGGCGCGGGGAGCTGTTTTTT. The genes are TRBV28 and TRBJ2-2; 12 nucleotides match TRBD2. The germline CDR1 and CDR2 sequences are MDHEN and SYDVKM. V shed 7 bases, J shed 7 bases, and the junction held 13 bases outside the gene matches. CDR3 length equals 17 residues.